The 24 T cell receptor beta chains given below trace back to one sample, sequenced in a study of blood T cell repertoires in COVID-19. TCRdb's copy holds only in-frame clones and misses some; the assay was immunoSEQ multiplex PCR. Of roughly 100,000 clones listed, approximately 85% are singletons. Sequencing was carried out using peripheral blood. These receptors came from a man in his sixties with acute or convalescent COVID-19.

The rearrangement links TRBV28 to TRBJ1-5, with TRBD1 matching over 9 bases. Germline CDR1 is MDHEN and CDR2 is SYDVKM. CDR3 size: 15 residues. J was trimmed by 4 bases and V by 3 bases; bases with no gene match: 4. This CDR3 is CASSFRDRVNQPQHF. CDR3 DNA: TGTGCCAGCAGTTTCCGGGACAGGGTGAATCAGCCCCAGCATTTT.

The chain has TRBV2 and TRBJ2-7; 7 positions match TRBD1. The trim removed 6 bases at V and 3 bases at J, leaving 11 bases unmatched. CDR1 and CDR2 (germline): SNHLY, FYNNEI. The CDR3 length is 15 residues. CDR3 bases: TGTGCCAGCAGGACAGGGACCCAACGTTACTACGAGCAGTACTTC. It codes for CASRTGTQRYYEQYF.

The chain joins TRBV18 to TRBJ1-1; 7 nucleotides match TRBD1. The CDR3 totals 13 residues. Germline V gene lookup returns CDR1 KGHSH and CDR2 LQKENI. With V trimmed by 6 bases and J by 1 base, 2 bases remained unmatched. The CDR3 bases are TGTGCCAGCTCTGACAGGGAGAACACTGAAGCTTTCTTT. Translated: CASSDRENTEAFF.

The V call is TRBV14, the J call TRBJ2-6, with D tentatively TRBD2 (5 bases). V was pared by 1 base and J by 7 bases, with 8 bases between. Germline V gene data show CDR1 as SGHDN and CDR2 as FVKESK. The length of the CDR3 is 14 residues. The CDR3 loop reads CASSQATSANVLTF. DNA for the CDR3: TGTGCCAGCAGCCAAGCCACTAGTGCCAACGTCCTGACTTTC.

This chain joins TRBV19 and TRBJ2-7; D possibly corresponds to TRBD1 (6 bases). This CDR3 has 16 amino acids. The germline V and J ends were trimmed by 5 bases and 7 bases, with 24 bases remaining between them. The germline V gene encodes CDR1 LNHDA and CDR2 SQIVND (reference sequence). The CDR3 loop reads CASSPLGGRRYGEQYF. The CDR3 DNA sequence: TGTGCCAGTAGTCCCCTAGGGGGAAGAAGGTACGGTGAGCAGTACTTC.

This sequence joins TRBV19 and TRBJ2-2, with D tentatively TRBD1 (6 bases). Germline CDR1 is LNHDA and CDR2 is SQIVND (reference sequence). Trimming took off 7 bases at V and 1 base at J, with 10 bases between the two ends. The CDR3 is made up of 14 amino acids. In nucleotides, the CDR3 is TGTGCCAGTAACCCGACAGGGAACACCGGGGAGCTGTTTTTT. Its translation is CASNPTGNTGELFF.

The rearrangement links TRBV19 to TRBJ2-3, with 11 nucleotides matching TRBD2. This CDR3 contains 17 residues. CDR1 is LNHDA and CDR2 is SQIVND in the germline V gene (reference sequence). Germline trimming cut 0 bases from V and 0 bases from J; bases unmatched to any gene: 2. The DNA for the CDR3 is TGTGCCAGTAGTATAGAGAGGACTAGCGGGAGCACAGATACGCAGTATTTT. This codes for CASSIERTSGSTDTQYF.

The chain recombines TRBV28 with TRBJ2-3; TRBD2 is a possible D gene (5 bases). The CDR3 extends over 13 amino acids. Germline lookup yields CDR1 MDHEN and CDR2 SYDVKM. Between the trimmed V and J ends, which lost 7 bases and 3 bases, there was a span of 11 bases. DNA for the CDR3: TGTGCCAGCACGAGGGCTGAGACAGATACGCAGTATTTT. As protein: CASTRAETDTQYF.

The V gene is TRBV28, the J gene TRBJ1-2, with 10 positions matching TRBD1. This CDR3 spans 13 amino acids. Germline trimming cut 7 bases from V and 8 bases from J; bases unmatched to any gene: 7. Looked up from germline, CDR1 is MDHEN and CDR2 is SYDVKM. The CDR3 loop is CASTPDRGRGYTF. CDR3 in DNA: TGTGCCAGCACCCCAGACAGGGGGCGCGGCTACACCTTC.

This clone has just a few counts. V is TRBV5-8 and J is TRBJ2-1; TRBD2 matches at 13 bases. Germline-derived CDR1 and CDR2 are SGHTS and YDEGEE. The J segment lost 8 bases and the V segment lost 4 bases, leaving 6 bases of the junction unmatched. The CDR3 extends over 15 amino acids. In DNA form, the CDR3 reads TGTGCCAGCAGCCCGGGACTAGCGGGGAGGTATGAGCAGTTCTTC. Protein sequence: CASSPGLAGRYEQFF.

The gene calls are TRBV5-1 and TRBJ1-1; no firm D call. This CDR3 is built from 13 residues. Per germline, CDR1 SGHRS and CDR2 YFSETQ. The V end was cut by 4 bases, the J end by 1 base, with 8 bases between. The CDR3: CASSLFQNTEAFF. The CDR3 coding sequence is TGCGCCAGCAGCCTATTTCAGAACACTGAAGCTTTCTTT.

This clone has more than one count but fewer than ten. CDR3: CASGHTGGYGYTF. The CDR3 DNA is TGTGCCAGCGGTCACACAGGGGGGTATGGCTACACCTTC. The J gene is TRBJ1-2, the V gene TRBV7-2, with 8 positions matching TRBD1. CDR1 SGHTA and CDR2 FQGNSA come from the germline V gene. The CDR3 has 13 amino acids. V lost 8 bases and J lost 5; bases outside the gene matches: 7.

This chain joins TRBV7-9 and TRBJ2-7, with TRBD2 identical over 8 bases. V was pared by 9 bases and J by 4 bases, with 8 bases of the junction left unmatched. The length of the CDR3 is 13 residues. CDR1 SEHNR and CDR2 FQNEAQ come from the germline V gene (reference sequence). CDR3 DNA sequence: TGTGCCAGTCAACTAGCGGCCTCTTACGAGCAGTACTTC. As protein: CASQLAASYEQYF. Looking up the rest from reference TRBV7-9 and TRBJ2-7 gives the full variable domain: DTGVSQNPRHKITKRGQNVTFRCDPISEHNRLYWYRQTLGQGPEFLTYFQNEAQLEKSRLLSDRFSAERPKGSFSTLEIQRTEQGDSAMYLCASQLAASYEQYFGPGTRLTVT.

This chain links TRBV4-1 with TRBJ2-5; 11 nucleotides agree with TRBD1. The CDR3 contains 19 residues. V gave up 2 bases and J gave up 4 bases; unmatched junction bases: 15. Germline values: CDR1 MGHRA, CDR2 YSYEKL. CDR3 residues: CASSQIPGQGDGVLETQYF. Written as DNA, the CDR3 is TGCGCCAGCAGCCAAATTCCGGGACAGGGGGATGGTGTTTTAGAGACCCAGTACTTC.

The chain has TRBV18 and TRBJ1-2; 12 nucleotides agree with TRBD1. From germline, CDR1 is KGHSH and CDR2 LQKENI. The CDR3 contains 18 residues. With 2 bases clipped from V and 2 bases from J, the junction kept 9 bases outside the gene matches. CDR3 DNA: TGTGCCAGCTCACCAAATTCGGGACAGGGGGCGTCCAACTATGGCTACACCTTC. Translating it yields CASSPNSGQGASNYGYTF.

The gene calls are TRBV7-9 and TRBJ2-5, with 10 bases aligning to TRBD2. Germline CDR1 reads SEHNR; CDR2 reads FQNEAQ (reference sequence). V lost 3 bases and J lost 3; bases outside the gene matches: 16. The CDR3 has 19 amino acids. CDR3 in amino acids: CASSLGLAGGDLIKETQYF. CDR3 DNA sequence: TGTGCCAGCAGCTTGGGGTTAGCGGGAGGTGACTTAATTAAAGAGACCCAGTACTTC.

The chain recombines TRBV10-2 with TRBJ2-3, with TRBD1 matching 7 bases. The germline gives CDR1 WSHSY, CDR2 SAAADI. The CDR3 totals 16 residues. The trim removed 0 bases at V and 3 bases at J, leaving 6 bases unmatched. The CDR3 sequence: CASSESDRVGTDTQYF. CDR3 coding DNA: TGCGCCAGCAGTGAGTCCGACAGGGTTGGGACAGATACGCAGTATTTT.

This clone has a single count. The chain recombines TRBV6-6 with TRBJ1-1; 7 bases match TRBD1. V lost 4 bases and J lost 7; bases outside the gene matches: 15. CDR1 is MNHNY, CDR2 SVGAGI, per germline (reference sequence). The CDR3 has 16 amino acids. CDR3: CASSFPRGSGCDEAFF. CDR3 nucleotide sequence: TGTGCCAGCAGTTTTCCCAGGGGGTCGGGGTGTGATGAAGCTTTCTTT.

The rearrangement links TRBV5-1 to TRBJ2-2; 8 nucleotides agree with TRBD1. The J segment lost 2 bases and the V segment lost 3 bases, leaving 6 bases of the junction unmatched. Germline V gives CDR1 SGHRS, CDR2 YFSETQ. The CDR3 has 16 residues. CDR3 bases: TGCGCCAGCAGCTGGACGACAGGGGAAAACACCGGGGAGCTGTTTTTT. This encodes CASSWTTGENTGELFF.

This clone has a handful of counts. The chain combines TRBV3-1 (or the pseudogene TRBV3-2) with TRBJ1-4; a weak D match, TRBD1 (5 bases). CDR3 length: 12 residues. Germline CDR1 is LGHDT and CDR2 is YNNKEL (reference sequence). Trimming cost V 3 bases and J 9 bases, with 8 bases left between them. CDR3 in DNA: TGTGCCAGCAGCCACAACAGGAAAAAACTGTTTTTT. It codes for CASSHNRKKLFF.

The chain is built from TRBV27 and TRBJ1-6, with a possible D match to TRBD1 (5 bases). Germline loops: CDR1 MNHEY, CDR2 SMNVEV (reference sequence). This CDR3 is built from 12 residues. The V and J ends lost 5 bases and 13 bases respectively, with 12 bases between them. The DNA of the CDR3 is TGTGCCAGCAGTGACAGTACTTTGCCCCTCCACTTT. Translating gives CASSDSTLPLHF.

This clone was seen a few times. The CDR3 protein is CASSLDILSTDTQYF. The CDR3 nucleotides read TGCGCCAGCAGCTTGGACATATTAAGCACAGATACGCAGTATTTT. The chain joins TRBV5-1 to TRBJ2-3; D uncertain. The CDR3 is 15 amino acids. CDR1 and CDR2 from the germline V gene are SGHRS and YFSETQ. Trimming cost V 0 bases and J 0 bases, with 8 bases left between them.

The chain employs TRBV30 and TRBJ1-4; D is unresolved. CDR3 length: 15 residues. V lost 2 bases and J 0 bases, leaving 10 bases between the germline ends. Germline CDR1 reads GTSNPN; CDR2 reads SVGIG (reference sequence). CDR3 amino acids: CAWSLALATNEKLFF. CDR3 nucleotide sequence: TGTGCCTGGAGTCTGGCCCTCGCAACTAATGAAAAACTGTTTTTT.

V usage is TRBV11-1 and J usage is TRBJ2-3; tentative D call: TRBD2 (6 bases). There are 16 residues in the CDR3. Germline V lookup: CDR1 SGHAT, CDR2 FQDESV (reference sequence). V lost 7 bases to trimming and J lost 1 base, with 18 bases between them. CDR3 DNA sequence: TGTGCCAGCAACGCTCGGGAGCCCGGCGGCACAGATACGCAGTATTTT. This codes for CASNAREPGGTDTQYF.